The entry below describes one TCR beta chain. Its antigen is unknown. This record comes from a study of cytomegalovirus exposure and HLA in healthy donors. The CDR3 spans 11 residues. Germline CDR1 reads LNHNV; CDR2 reads YYDKDF (reference sequence). The V end lost 1 base, the J end lost 10 bases, and 7 bases lay between the germline ends. The PCR was carried out with 60 Vbeta primers and 13 Jbeta primers. Some clones are missing from TCRdb's copy, which holds only in-frame ones; the method was immunoSEQ multiplex PCR. The sample lists 95,000 to 110,000 clones, roughly 78% occurring once. General study findings and limits: Previous analysis showed most TCR beta V segments were productive about 90% or about 30% of the time.

This sequence joins TRBV15 and TRBJ1-1; no clear D. Sequencing was performed on PBMCs. This clonotype was obtained from a woman between 40 and 55 years old in good health and CMV-seronegative. CDR3 in amino acids: CATSRGSGAFF. The DNA of the CDR3 is TGTGCCACCAGCAGAGGCTCGGGAGCTTTCTTT.